A selection of T cell receptor beta chains follows, all from one sample in a study of T cells after yellow fever vaccination. TCRdb fed the 5' RACE reads into MiXCR, producing one record per CDR3 protein. The data hold around 320,000 distinct CDR3 sequences, with 9.5% to 12% observed a single time. The sequencing used CD4+ T cells sorted from PBMCs, collected 45 days after the yellow fever booster vaccination. Receptor source: a man in his late teens or twenties who received the YFV17D yellow fever vaccine. Each CDR3 is given with its conserved first and last residue. The D gene is left open where the match is weak. Size values are once, few and many counts, or a class for expanded clones, and some rows have none.

V	J	size	D	CDR3	DNA
TRBV29-1	TRBJ2-2	many	.	CSVGPNTGELFF	TGCAGCGTTGGACCGAACACCGGGGAGCTGTTTTTT
TRBV11-2	TRBJ1-6	.	.	CASSLTEGYMSPLHF	TGTGCCAGCAGCTTGACAGAAGGGTATATGTCACCCCTCCACTTT
TRBV9	TRBJ2-7	few	.	CASSVGSSSLREQYF	TGTGCCAGCAGCGTAGGTAGCAGCTCCTTAAGGGAGCAGTACTTC
TRBV6-2/TRBV6-3	TRBJ1-5	.	.	CASSGHAGRQPQHF	TGTGCCAGCAGTGGACATGCAGGCCGGCAGCCCCAGCATTTT
TRBV20-1	TRBJ1-6	few	.	CSASAPGSSSYNSPLHF	TGCAGTGCTAGTGCTCCGGGTTCTAGCTCCTATAATTCACCCCTCCACTTT
TRBV7-3	TRBJ2-3	few	.	CASSSTRATSTDTQYF	TGTGCCAGCAGCTCCACTAGGGCTACTAGCACAGATACGCAGTATTTT
TRBV7-2	TRBJ2-7	few	TRBD2	CASSFPGLAPEQYF	TGTGCCAGCAGCTTCCCGGGACTAGCCCCCGAGCAGTACTTC
TRBV7-2	TRBJ1-5	few	.	CASSFGQLNQPQHF	TGTGCCAGCAGCTTTGGTCAGCTCAATCAGCCCCAGCATTTT
TRBV20-1	TRBJ1-1	few	TRBD1	CSARDSGLNTEAFF	TGCAGTGCCAGGGACAGCGGATTGAACACTGAAGCTTTCTTT
TRBV28	TRBJ1-2	few	.	CASSSGLVGYTF	TGTGCCAGCAGTTCGGGACTAGTCGGCTACACCTTC
TRBV5-1	TRBJ2-1	.	TRBD2	CASRSASGVHSDEQFF	TGCGCCAGCAGGTCGGCTAGCGGGGTCCATAGCGATGAGCAGTTCTTC
TRBV20-1	TRBJ1-2	.	.	CSARVQGASYGYTF	TGCAGTGCTAGAGTCCAGGGAGCGAGCTATGGCTACACCTTC
TRBV20-1	TRBJ2-7	.	.	CSATPGPRYEQYF	TGCAGTGCTACTCCCGGGCCTCGTTACGAGCAGTACTTC
TRBV7-2	TRBJ1-5	.	.	CASSLGPTSNQPQHF	TGTGCCAGCAGCTTAGGACCCACGAGCAATCAGCCCCAGCATTTT
TRBV18	TRBJ2-3	few	.	CAGRSALGTDTQYF	TGTGCCGGTCGCTCCGCCCTCGGTACAGATACGCAGTATTTT
TRBV4-1	TRBJ2-2	.	.	CASSRQDLVGTGELFF	TGCGCCAGCAGCCGACAGGACTTGGTTGGAACCGGGGAGCTGTTTTTT
TRBV7-2	TRBJ2-5	.	TRBD2	CASSSGIGGGSGETQYF	TGTGCCAGCAGTAGCGGGATAGGCGGGGGGTCGGGGGAGACCCAGTACTTC
TRBV15	TRBJ2-3	few	.	CATSFPPGGDTQYF	TGTGCCACCAGCTTCCCCCCCGGAGGAGATACGCAGTATTTT
TRBV7-2	TRBJ1-5	few	.	CASSSLSPVQDLSNQPQHF	TGTGCCAGCAGCTCCCTCTCTCCCGTGCAGGATCTTAGCAATCAGCCCCAGCATTTT
TRBV2	TRBJ1-2	few	TRBD1	CASSGDRAGYGYTF	TGTGCCAGCAGTGGAGACAGGGCGGGCTATGGCTACACCTTC
TRBV2	TRBJ1-5	.	.	CASSEMGPFNQPQHF	TGTGCCAGCAGTGAAATGGGACCGTTCAATCAGCCCCAGCATTTT
TRBV5-1	TRBJ2-7	few	TRBD2	CASSSPSGGISYEQYF	TGCGCCAGCAGCTCGCCCAGCGGGGGGATCTCCTACGAGCAGTACTTC
TRBV9	TRBJ1-4	few	TRBD1	CASSSDRGSGNEKLFF	TGTGCCAGCAGCTCCGACAGGGGTTCGGGTAATGAAAAACTGTTTTTT
TRBV6-6	TRBJ2-6	many	TRBD1	CASSLTGEDGANVLTF	TGTGCCAGCAGTCTGACAGGGGAGGACGGGGCCAACGTCCTGACTTTC
TRBV5-1	TRBJ2-1	few	TRBD2	CASSDLSGGNEQFF	TGCGCCAGCAGCGACCTTAGCGGGGGGAATGAGCAGTTCTTC
TRBV19	TRBJ1-2	.	.	CASSGPTLRNYGYTF	TGTGCCAGCAGCGGGCCTACCCTACGGAACTATGGCTACACCTTC
TRBV7-7	TRBJ2-1	few	.	CASSPERGNEQFF	TGTGCTAGCAGCCCCGAAAGGGGCAATGAGCAGTTCTTC
TRBV6-6	TRBJ2-1	few	TRBD1	CASSFTGTGGLNEQFF	TGTGCCAGCAGTTTCACCGGGACAGGGGGGTTAAATGAGCAGTTCTTC
TRBV9	TRBJ2-2	.	.	CASSVDGNTGELFF	TGTGCCAGCAGCGTGGACGGGAACACCGGGGAGCTGTTTTTT
TRBV5-1	TRBJ2-5	many	TRBD2	CASSSSGGEETQYF	TGCGCCAGCAGCTCAAGCGGGGGTGAAGAGACCCAGTACTTC
TRBV3-1	TRBJ2-7	many	TRBD1	CASSYWTGSYEQYF	TGTGCCAGCAGCTACTGGACAGGATCCTACGAGCAGTACTTC
TRBV23-1	TRBJ2-1	few	.	CASSKEFF	TGCGCCAGCAGCAAGGAGTTCTTC
TRBV5-4	TRBJ2-3	.	TRBD2	CASSGTSGGPTDTQYF	TGTGCCAGCAGCGGGACTAGCGGGGGTCCTACAGATACGCAGTATTTT
TRBV5-1	TRBJ2-1	.	TRBD2	CASSDRTSGDNNEQFF	TGCGCCAGCAGCGACCGGACTAGCGGGGACAACAATGAGCAGTTCTTC
TRBV15	TRBJ2-3	.	TRBD2	CATSRERGGDTQYF	TGTGCCACCAGCAGAGAGCGGGGGGGGGATACGCAGTATTTT
TRBV6-6	TRBJ1-5	.	.	CASSYTAGGQPQHF	TGTGCCAGCAGTTACACGGCAGGCGGTCAGCCCCAGCATTTT
TRBV7-2	TRBJ1-4	.	.	CASSRGVYNEKLFF	TGTGCCAGCAGCCGTGGAGTATACAATGAAAAACTGTTTTTT
TRBV11-2	TRBJ1-6	few	TRBD1	CASRNQQGASPLHF	TGTGCCAGCAGGAATCAACAGGGGGCTTCACCCCTCCACTTT
TRBV28	TRBJ1-6	.	TRBD1	CASSLQGRGNSPLHF	TGTGCCAGCAGTCTACAGGGGAGGGGTAATTCACCCCTCCACTTT
TRBV7-2	TRBJ2-2	many	.	CASSLVVGITGELFF	TGTGCCAGCAGCTTAGTAGTGGGAATAACCGGGGAGCTGTTTTTT
TRBV6-6	TRBJ1-5	few	TRBD1	CASSPGQGVGQPQHF	TGTGCCAGCTCCCCGGGACAGGGCGTGGGTCAGCCCCAGCATTTT
TRBV5-1	TRBJ1-2	few	.	CASSLAGTDNYGYTF	TGCGCCAGCAGCTTAGCCGGGACGGATAACTATGGCTACACCTTC
TRBV3-1	TRBJ2-3	few	TRBD2	CASSQGLAGVQDTQYF	TGTGCCAGCAGCCAAGGGCTAGCGGGGGTTCAAGATACGCAGTATTTT